This is a list of T cell receptor beta chains from one sample in a study of blood T cell repertoires in COVID-19. Profiled with immunoSEQ multiplex PCR; TCRdb holds only in-frame clones, not every one. This sample yields around 300,000 clones, of which around 87% are seen a single time; 1% belongs to the top ten. Material for sequencing was peripheral blood. These TCRs come from a man aged 45-60 years with active or convalescent COVID-19. The CDR3 runs from the conserved cysteine through the conserved F or W. The D gene is left open where the match is weak. The size entry is marked missing in some rows and otherwise reads once, few, many or a size class.

CDR3 protein | CDR3 DNA | D gene | clone size | J gene | V gene
CATGPRGGSETQYF | TGTGCCACCGGGCCTCGGGGGGGGAGCGAGACCCAGTACTTC | TRBD2 | NA | TRBJ2-5 | TRBV2
CASSTGYSNQPQHF | TGTGCCAGCAGCACAGGGTATAGCAATCAGCCCCAGCATTTT | NA | NA | TRBJ1-5 | TRBV7-9
CASSEEGGVNSNQPQHF | TGTGCCAGCAGTGAAGAAGGGGGGGTCAATAGCAATCAGCCCCAGCATTTT | NA | NA | TRBJ1-5 | TRBV25-1
CASIQQGPAYGYTF | TGTGCCAGCATCCAACAGGGGCCGGCCTATGGCTACACCTTC | TRBD1 | NA | TRBJ1-2 | TRBV5-6
CASSLQVRGEDTQYF | TGTGCCAGCAGTCTACAGGTCAGGGGAGAAGATACGCAGTATTTT | NA | NA | TRBJ2-3 | TRBV27
CASSHQGWNQPQHF | TGTGCCAGCAGCCATCAGGGGTGGAATCAGCCCCAGCATTTT | NA | NA | TRBJ1-5 | TRBV28
CASSVEGRVDNQPQHF | TGTGCCAGCAGCGTAGAGGGCAGGGTTGACAATCAGCCCCAGCATTTT | NA | NA | TRBJ1-5 | TRBV9
CAIQAGVGGRINEQFF | TGTGCCATCCAGGCGGGAGTGGGCGGGAGAATCAATGAGCAGTTCTTC | TRBD2 | NA | TRBJ2-1 | TRBV10-3
CASSPRDSAEAFF | TGTGCCAGCAGCCCTCGGGACAGCGCTGAAGCTTTCTTT | TRBD1 | NA | TRBJ1-1 | TRBV9
CASSPRGATEAFF | TGTGCCAGCTCACCCAGGGGGGCCACTGAAGCTTTCTTT | TRBD1 | once | TRBJ1-1 | TRBV18
CAWVADRGNYGYTF | TGTGCCTGGGTGGCAGACAGGGGTAACTATGGCTACACCTTC | TRBD1 | NA | TRBJ1-2 | TRBV30
CATGQGGRTDTQYF | TGTGCCACCGGACAGGGGGGGCGCACAGATACGCAGTATTTT | TRBD1 | NA | TRBJ2-3 | TRBV24-1
CASSYGDRVETQYF | TGTGCCAGCAGTTACGGGGACAGGGTTGAGACCCAGTACTTC | TRBD1 | NA | TRBJ2-5 | TRBV6-5
CASSPATGGALDFYNEQFF | TGCGCCAGCAGCCCAGCGACCGGGGGGGCCCTTGATTTCTACAATGAGCAGTTCTTC | TRBD2 | once | TRBJ2-1 | TRBV5-1
CASSGGTWPQETQYF | TGTGCCAGCTCCGGGGGTACCTGGCCGCAAGAGACCCAGTACTTC | NA | NA | TRBJ2-5 | TRBV2
CASSQDPPRAETNTGELFF | TGCGCCAGCAGCCAAGATCCCCCCAGGGCGGAGACGAACACCGGGGAGCTGTTTTTT | NA | NA | TRBJ2-2 | TRBV4-1
CASSDTAYSYEQYF | TGTGCCAGCAGTGACACTGCTTATTCCTACGAGCAGTACTTC | NA | NA | TRBJ2-7 | TRBV2
CASSLVGEVDANGYTF | TGTGCCAGCAGCTTAGTAGGGGAGGTAGACGCGAATGGCTACACCTTC | NA | NA | TRBJ1-2 | TRBV7-6
CASSSGLGGGSGANVLTF | TGTGCCAGCAGCTCTGGCCTCGGGGGAGGCTCTGGGGCCAACGTCCTGACTTTC | NA | NA | TRBJ2-6 | TRBV7-2
CASSVGPGDSPLHF | TGTGCCAGCAGCGTCGGACCGGGGGATTCACCCCTCCACTTT | NA | NA | TRBJ1-6 | TRBV9
CASSEEGGQETQYF | TGTGCCAGCAGTGAAGAGGGGGGGCAGGAGACCCAGTACTTC | NA | NA | TRBJ2-5 | TRBV2
CASSVLGVNEQFF | TGTGCCAGCAGCGTGCTAGGGGTGAATGAGCAGTTCTTC | NA | NA | TRBJ2-1 | TRBV9
CASSLLAGGYEQFF | TGCGCCAGCAGCTTACTAGCGGGAGGTTATGAGCAGTTCTTC | TRBD2 | NA | TRBJ2-1 | TRBV5-1